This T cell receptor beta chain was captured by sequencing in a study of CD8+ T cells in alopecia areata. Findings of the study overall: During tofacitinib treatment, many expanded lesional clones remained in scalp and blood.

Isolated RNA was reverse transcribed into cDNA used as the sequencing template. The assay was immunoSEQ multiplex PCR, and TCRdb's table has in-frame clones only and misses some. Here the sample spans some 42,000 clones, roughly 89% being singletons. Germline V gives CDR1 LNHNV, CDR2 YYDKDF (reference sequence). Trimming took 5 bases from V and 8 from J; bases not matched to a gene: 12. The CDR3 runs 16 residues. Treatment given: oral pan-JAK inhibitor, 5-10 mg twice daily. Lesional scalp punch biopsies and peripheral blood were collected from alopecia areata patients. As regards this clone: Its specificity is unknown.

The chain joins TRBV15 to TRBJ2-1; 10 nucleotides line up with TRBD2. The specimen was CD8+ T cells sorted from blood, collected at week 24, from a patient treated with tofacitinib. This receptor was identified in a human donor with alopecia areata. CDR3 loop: CATSEIAGGPMYEQFF. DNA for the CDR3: TGTGCCACCAGCGAAATAGCGGGGGGACCGATGTATGAGCAGTTCTTC.